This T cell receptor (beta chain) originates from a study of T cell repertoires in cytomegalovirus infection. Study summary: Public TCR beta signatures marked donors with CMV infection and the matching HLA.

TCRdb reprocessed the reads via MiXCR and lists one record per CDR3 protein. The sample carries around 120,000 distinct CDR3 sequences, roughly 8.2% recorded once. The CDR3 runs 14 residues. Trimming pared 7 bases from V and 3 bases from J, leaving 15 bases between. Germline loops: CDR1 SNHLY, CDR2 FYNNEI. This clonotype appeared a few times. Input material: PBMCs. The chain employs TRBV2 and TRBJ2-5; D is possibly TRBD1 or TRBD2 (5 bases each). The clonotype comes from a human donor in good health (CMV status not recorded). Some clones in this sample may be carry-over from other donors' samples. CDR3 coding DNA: TGTGCCAGCAACTACAACTTGGGGGAAGAGACCCAGTACTTC. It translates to CASNYNLGEETQYF. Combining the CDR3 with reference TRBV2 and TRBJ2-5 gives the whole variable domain EPEVTQTPSHQVTQMGQEVILRCVPISNHLYFYWYRQILGQKVEFLVSFYNNEISEKSEIFDDQFSVERPDGSNFTLKIRSTKLEDSAMYFCASNYNLGEETQYFGPGTRLLVL.